This paragraph covers one T cell receptor (beta chain) sequence. What it binds is unknown. This sample stems from a study of T cell repertoires in cytomegalovirus infection. The wider study: The public TCR beta signatures pointed to both CMV infection and matching HLA type. Regarding the study as a whole: Frequencies of public TCR beta families were cumulated, and this identified carriers of CMV plus the relevant HLA. Ex vivo responses were dominated by HLA-C-restricted CMV-specific TCR beta clonotypes.

TCRdb re-called the reads through MiXCR, storing one row per CDR3 protein. The sample includes 740,000 or so distinct CDR3 sequences, under 40% of them seen just once. Germline V gene lookup returns CDR1 MNHEY and CDR2 SVGAGI. V gave up 4 bases and J gave up 0 bases, with 22 bases separating them. The CDR3 consists of 20 residues. The sequencing input was PBMCs. The clonotype comes from a human donor in good health (CMV status not recorded). Some clones in this sample may be carry-over from other donors' samples. The J gene is TRBJ1-6, the V gene TRBV6-5; the D is unclear. This CDR3 is CASSFTPVSSSFSYNSPLHF. The DNA of the CDR3 is TGTGCCAGCAGTTTCACGCCTGTCTCATCTTCTTTCTCCTATAATTCACCCCTCCACTTT.